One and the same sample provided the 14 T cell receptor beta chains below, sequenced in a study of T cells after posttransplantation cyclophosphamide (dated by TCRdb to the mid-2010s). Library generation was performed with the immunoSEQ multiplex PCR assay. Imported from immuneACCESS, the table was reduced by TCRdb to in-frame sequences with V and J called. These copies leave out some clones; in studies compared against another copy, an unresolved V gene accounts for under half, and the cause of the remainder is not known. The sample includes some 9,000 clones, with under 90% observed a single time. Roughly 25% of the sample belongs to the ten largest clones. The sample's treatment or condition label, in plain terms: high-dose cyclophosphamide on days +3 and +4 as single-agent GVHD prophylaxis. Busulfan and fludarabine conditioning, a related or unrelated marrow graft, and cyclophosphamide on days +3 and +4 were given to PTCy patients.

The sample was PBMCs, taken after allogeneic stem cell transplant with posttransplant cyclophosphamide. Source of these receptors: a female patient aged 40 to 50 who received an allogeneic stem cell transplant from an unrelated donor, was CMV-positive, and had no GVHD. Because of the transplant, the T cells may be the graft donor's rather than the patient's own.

CDR3 in amino acids: CASSTGINTGELFF. The CDR3 DNA reads as TGCGCCAGCAGCACAGGGATTAACACCGGGGAGCTGTTTTTT. The chain employs TRBV5-1 and TRBJ2-2, with D perhaps matching TRBD1 (6 bases). This CDR3 contains 14 residues. V lost 4 bases and J 2 bases, leaving 9 bases between the germline ends. Germline-derived CDR1 and CDR2 are SGHRS and YFSETQ. The whole variable domain, remainder taken from reference TRBV5-1 and TRBJ2-2, is KAGVTQTPRYLIKTRGQQVTLSCSPISGHRSVSWYQQTPGQGLQFLFEYFSETQRNKGNFPGRFSGRQFSNSRSEMNVSTLELGDSALYLCASSTGINTGELFFGEGSRLTVL.

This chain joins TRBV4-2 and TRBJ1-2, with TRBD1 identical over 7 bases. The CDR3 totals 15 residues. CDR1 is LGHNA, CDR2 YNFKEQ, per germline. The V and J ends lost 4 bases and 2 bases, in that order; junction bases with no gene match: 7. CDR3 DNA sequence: TGTGCCAGCAGCCCGTTCGGACAGGAGAACTATGGCTACACCTTC. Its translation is CASSPFGQENYGYTF.

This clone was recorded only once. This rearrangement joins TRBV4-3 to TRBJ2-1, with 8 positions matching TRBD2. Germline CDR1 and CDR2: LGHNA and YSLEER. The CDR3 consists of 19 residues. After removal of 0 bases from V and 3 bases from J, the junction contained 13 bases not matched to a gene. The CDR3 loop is CASSQEGRFGGDFYNEQFF. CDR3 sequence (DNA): TGCGCCAGCAGCCAAGAAGGACGATTCGGGGGGGATTTCTACAATGAGCAGTTCTTC.

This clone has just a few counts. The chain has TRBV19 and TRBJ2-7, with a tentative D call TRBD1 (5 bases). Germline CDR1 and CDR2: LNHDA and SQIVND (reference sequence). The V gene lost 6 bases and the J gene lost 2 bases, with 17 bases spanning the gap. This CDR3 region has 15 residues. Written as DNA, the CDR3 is TGTGCCAGTAGCTCAGGGTCCACGAAAGCCTACGAGCAGTACTTC. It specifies CASSSGSTKAYEQYF.

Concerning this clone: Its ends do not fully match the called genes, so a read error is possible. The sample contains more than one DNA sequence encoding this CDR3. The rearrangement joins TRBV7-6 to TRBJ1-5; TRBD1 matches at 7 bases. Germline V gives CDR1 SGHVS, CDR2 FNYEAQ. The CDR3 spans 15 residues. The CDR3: CAPKLGQVGNQPQHF. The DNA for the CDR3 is TGTGCCCCCAAGCTCGGACAGGTCGGCAATCAGCCCCAACATTTT.

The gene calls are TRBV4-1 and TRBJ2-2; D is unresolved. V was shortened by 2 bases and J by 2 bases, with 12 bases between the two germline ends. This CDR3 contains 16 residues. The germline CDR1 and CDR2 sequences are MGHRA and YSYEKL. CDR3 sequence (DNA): TGCGCCAGCAGCCAATTCGCGTCTTATAACACCGGGGAGCTGTTTTTT. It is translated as CASSQFASYNTGELFF.

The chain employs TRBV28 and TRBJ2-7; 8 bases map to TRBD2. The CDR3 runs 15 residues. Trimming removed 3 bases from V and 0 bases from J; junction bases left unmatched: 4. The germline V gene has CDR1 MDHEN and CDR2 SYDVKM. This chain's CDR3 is CASSFIGTSSYEQYF. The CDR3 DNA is TGTGCCAGCAGTTTCATCGGGACTAGCTCCTACGAGCAGTACTTC.

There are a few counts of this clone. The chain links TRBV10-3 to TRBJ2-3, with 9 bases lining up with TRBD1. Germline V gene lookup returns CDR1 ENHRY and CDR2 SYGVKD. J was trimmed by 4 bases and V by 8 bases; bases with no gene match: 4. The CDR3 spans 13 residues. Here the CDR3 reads CAIQGQGSDTQYF. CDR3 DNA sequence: TGTGCCATCCAGGGACAGGGCTCAGATACGCAGTATTTT.

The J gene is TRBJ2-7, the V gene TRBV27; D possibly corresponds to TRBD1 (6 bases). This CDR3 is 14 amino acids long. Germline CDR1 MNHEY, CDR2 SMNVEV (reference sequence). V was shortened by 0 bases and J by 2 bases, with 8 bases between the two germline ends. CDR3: CASSLSGATYEQYF. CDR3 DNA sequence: TGTGCCAGCAGTTTATCGGGGGCCACCTACGAGCAGTACTTC.

The CDR3 nucleotides read TGCGCCAGCAGCCACCTGGGCAGGAAACCTAATTCACCCCTCCACTTT. It specifies CASSHLGRKPNSPLHF. The chain couples TRBV4-1 to TRBJ1-6; no reliable D call. V lost 3 bases and J 6 bases, leaving 15 bases between the germline ends. The CDR3 is 16 residues long. In germline, CDR1 is MGHRA, CDR2 YSYEKL.

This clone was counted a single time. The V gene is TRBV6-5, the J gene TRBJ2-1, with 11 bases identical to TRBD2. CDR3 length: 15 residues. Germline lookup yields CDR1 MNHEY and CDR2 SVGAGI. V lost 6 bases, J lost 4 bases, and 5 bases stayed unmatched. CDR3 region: CASSRASGGYNEQFF. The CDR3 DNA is TGTGCCAGCAGCCGAGCTAGCGGGGGGTACAATGAGCAGTTCTTC.

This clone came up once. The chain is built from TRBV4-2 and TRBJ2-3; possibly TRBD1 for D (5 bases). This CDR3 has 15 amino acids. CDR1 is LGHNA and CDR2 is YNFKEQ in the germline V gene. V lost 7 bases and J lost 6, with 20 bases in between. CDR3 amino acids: CASNNLLSAGDTQYF. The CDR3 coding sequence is TGTGCCAGCAATAACCTCCTTTCGGCAGGGGATACGCAGTATTTT.

The CDR3 DNA follows: TGTGCCAGCAGTGAACAGGCTACCCTCTTCTTC. Translation: CASSEQATLFF. The rearrangement uses TRBV2 and TRBJ2-1; D is undetermined. Trimming took 2 bases from V and 16 from J, leaving 12 bases between them. The CDR3 runs 11 residues. The germline V gene encodes CDR1 SNHLY and CDR2 FYNNEI.

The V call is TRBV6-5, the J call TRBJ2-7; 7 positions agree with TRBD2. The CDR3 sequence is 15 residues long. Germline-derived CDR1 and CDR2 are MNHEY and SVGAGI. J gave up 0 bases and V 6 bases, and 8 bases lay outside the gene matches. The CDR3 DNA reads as TGTGCCAGCAGACCCCAGGGCGGGAGCTCCTACGAGCAGTACTTC. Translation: CASRPQGGSSYEQYF.